The following is a T cell receptor (beta chain) sequence with its context. This clone was counted a few times. The antigen it recognizes is unknown. No base quality information exists; no much larger clone differs at one position. Adults with ileal or ileocolonic Crohn's disease and an indication for ileocolonic resection were eligible for inclusion. Whole ileal mucosal biopsies were kept frozen at -80 degrees C prior to DNA extraction. A TRizol-based method was used to extract genomic DNA from the frozen whole biopsies, and the DNA was quantified with a NanoDrop 2000 spectrophotometer. The entry originates in a study of T cell repertoires in ileal Crohn's disease (dated by TCRdb to between 2017 and 2020). Context from the whole study: Median disease duration was approximately 8 years, and roughly 35% of patients were identified as active smokers at the time of surgery. All patients had surgery for a complication: stricturing disease in around 60% and penetrating disease in about 39%. Roughly half of the patients were given postoperative therapy, with some 10 receiving thiopurines and around 18 receiving anti-TNF agents. TCR repertoire analysis was done in 55 to 70 Crohn's disease patients from a prospective multicentre cohort. The study ran alongside a multicentre cohort designed to identify predictors of early endoscopic recurrence after ileocolonic resection. A Rutgeerts score higher than i0 was the definition used for endoscopic postoperative recurrence. A total of roughly 170 mucosal samples from roughly 50 patients were sequenced, with samples obtained at several locations on the surgical specimen and at postoperative endoscopy. General findings and caveats noted by the study authors: Compared with CD4 T cells, sorted CD8 T cells contained more high-frequency clones, which suggests that the mucosal expansions were mostly CD8. Higher percentages of high-frequency clones at the time of surgery were linked to endoscopic recurrence, and every patient with clonality above 26.8% (18/57) had recurrence. Only a subgroup of patients, of unstated size, had their mucosal CD4 and CD8 T cells sorted and sequenced. A significantly higher proportion of clonal expansions was observed in active smokers at surgery than in non-smokers (approximately 26% vs 17%, p=0.02).

Roughly 500 nanograms of biopsy DNA per sample were submitted for commercial TCRB immunosequencing. A two-step, amplification bias-controlled multiplex PCR was used by Adaptive Biotechnology to amplify CDR3 regions from genomic DNA. The first PCR used primers for every V and J gene segment; the second PCR added barcodes and Illumina adapters. CDR3 libraries were sequenced on an Illumina instrument. The study's own analysis went as follows. Vendor-provided pipelines were combined with custom analysis of raw data in R/Bioconductor under R version 3.3.0. Clonality, which ranges from 0 to 1, was calculated as the inverse of the normalised Shannon entropy across all productive clones. High-frequency clones were defined as the share of the repertoire occupied by the top 100 clones, with only clones passing a 95% confidence test being retained. Overlap between samples was measured with the Morisita-Horn index, while repertoire diversity was measured with the Simpson index. TCRdb took over this immuneACCESS table, retaining in-frame rearrangements with V and J assigned. Such tables are incomplete; in checked studies, under half of the missing clones stem from an unresolved V gene, and the remainder is unexplained. V, J and clone size are those of that table, while D and trimming were read from the DNA. In this sample the table shows 5,500 to 8,500 clones, about 83% of which occur a single time. Together, the top ten hold about 4.4% of the sample.

The cysteine opens and the phenylalanine closes a CDR3 of 12 amino acids. Of the read, only the CDR3 DNA is kept; its 36 bases are in frame from base 1. CDR1 and CDR2 are drawn from the germline V gene: SGHRS, YFSETQ. Trimming costs V 1 base and J 4 bases, and their ends lie 5 bases apart. This clonotype was obtained from an adult with Crohn's disease. Source material: ileal tissue. Recombination linked TRBV5-1 to TRBJ1-2, with an unclear D gene assignment. The base sequence is TGCGCCAGCAGCTTGTCAGGCTATGGCTACACCTTC. It specifies CASSLSGYGYTF.